This TCR beta chain was sequenced in a study of T-cell memory formation after mild COVID-19. Amplification by 5'RACE using constant-segment primers produced TCR alpha and TCR beta cDNA libraries that carried sample barcodes and UMIs. TCRdb passed the 5' RACE reads through MiXCR, listing each CDR3 protein once. This sample carries a few hundred thousand distinct CDR3 sequences, 7.5% to 9.5% of them seen once, and the ten largest clones take 20% to 25%. CDR3 length equals 15 residues. Germline V gene lookup returns CDR1 LGHNA and CDR2 YNFKEQ. V lost 1 base, J lost 2 bases, and 8 bases lay in between. On this clonotype itself: The antigen remains undetermined.

Findings of the study overall: The study found balanced CD4/CD8 in clones contracting day 15 to 85 and a CD4+ lean in later expanders.

Input material: PBMCs or a T cell subset sorted from them (not recorded which). The chain uses TRBV4-2 and TRBJ2-2, with D perhaps TRBD1 (6 bases). This clonotype originated in a young man who had mild COVID-19 (a few samples of this study predate the infection). Cell type and time point are not known. The CDR3 sequence is CASSQGTVNTGELFF. The CDR3 coding sequence is TGTGCCAGCAGCCAAGGGACAGTCAACACCGGGGAGCTGTTTTTT.